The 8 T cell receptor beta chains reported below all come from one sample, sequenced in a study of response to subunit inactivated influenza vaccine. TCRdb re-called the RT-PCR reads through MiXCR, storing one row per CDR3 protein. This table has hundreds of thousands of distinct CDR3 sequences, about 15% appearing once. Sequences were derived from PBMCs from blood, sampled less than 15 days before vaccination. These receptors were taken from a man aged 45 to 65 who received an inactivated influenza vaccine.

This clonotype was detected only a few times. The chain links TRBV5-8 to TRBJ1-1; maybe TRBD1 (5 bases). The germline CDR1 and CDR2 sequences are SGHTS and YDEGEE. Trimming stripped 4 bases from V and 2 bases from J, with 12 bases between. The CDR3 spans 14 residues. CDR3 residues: CASSNRDGNTEAFF. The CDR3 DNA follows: TGTGCCAGCAGCAACCGGGACGGTAACACTGAAGCTTTCTTT.

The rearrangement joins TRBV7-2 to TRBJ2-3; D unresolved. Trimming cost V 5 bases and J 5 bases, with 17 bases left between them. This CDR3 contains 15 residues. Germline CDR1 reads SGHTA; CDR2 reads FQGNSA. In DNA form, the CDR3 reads TGTGCCAGCAGCACGCAGAGGAGTTCCGAAGATACGCAGTATTTT. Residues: CASSTQRSSEDTQYF. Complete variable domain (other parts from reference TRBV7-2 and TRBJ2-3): GAGVSQSPSNKVTEKGKDVELRCDPISGHTALYWYRQSLGQGLEFLIYFQGNSAPDKSGLPSDRFSAERTGGSVSTLTIQRTQQEDSAVYLCASSTQRSSEDTQYFGPGTRLTVL.

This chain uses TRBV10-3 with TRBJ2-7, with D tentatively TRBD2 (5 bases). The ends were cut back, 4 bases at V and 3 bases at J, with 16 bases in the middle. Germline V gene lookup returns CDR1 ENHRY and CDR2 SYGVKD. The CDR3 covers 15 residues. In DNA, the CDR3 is TGTGCCATCAGTGCCGGAGGCCAGGCGGGCTACGAGCAGTACTTC. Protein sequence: CAISAGGQAGYEQYF.

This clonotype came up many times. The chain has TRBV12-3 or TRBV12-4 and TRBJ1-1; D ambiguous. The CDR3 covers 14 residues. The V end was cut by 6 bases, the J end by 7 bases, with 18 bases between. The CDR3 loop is CASSPDTGGNEAFF. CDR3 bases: TGTGCCAGCAGCCCCGACACCGGTGGCAATGAAGCTTTCTTT.

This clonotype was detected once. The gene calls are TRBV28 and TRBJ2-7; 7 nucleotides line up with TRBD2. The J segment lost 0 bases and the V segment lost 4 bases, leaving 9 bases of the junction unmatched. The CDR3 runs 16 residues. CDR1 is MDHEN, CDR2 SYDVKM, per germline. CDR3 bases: TGTGCCAGCAGTTCCCTTCTGGGAGGGAACTCCTACGAGCAGTACTTC. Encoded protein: CASSSLLGGNSYEQYF.

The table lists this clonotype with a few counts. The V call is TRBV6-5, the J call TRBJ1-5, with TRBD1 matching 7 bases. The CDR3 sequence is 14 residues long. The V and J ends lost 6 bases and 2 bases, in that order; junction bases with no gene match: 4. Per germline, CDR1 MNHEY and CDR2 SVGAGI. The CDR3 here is CASRLGGRNQPQHF. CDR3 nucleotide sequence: TGTGCCAGCAGGTTAGGGGGCCGCAATCAGCCCCAGCATTTT.

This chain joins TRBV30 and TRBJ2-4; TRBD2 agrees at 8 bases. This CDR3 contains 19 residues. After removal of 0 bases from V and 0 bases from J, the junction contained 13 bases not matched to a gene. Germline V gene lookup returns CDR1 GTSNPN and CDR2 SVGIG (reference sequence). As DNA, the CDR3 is TGTGCCTGGAGTGTAGGAGTCGGGAGGGAATTAATAGCCAAAAACATTCAGTACTTC. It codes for CAWSVGVGRELIAKNIQYF.

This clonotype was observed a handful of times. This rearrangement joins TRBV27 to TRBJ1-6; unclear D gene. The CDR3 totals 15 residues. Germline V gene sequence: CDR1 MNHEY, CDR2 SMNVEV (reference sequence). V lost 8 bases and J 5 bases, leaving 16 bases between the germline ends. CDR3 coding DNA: TGTGCCAGCCCCCTCAGATGGACGGATAATTCACCCCTCCACTTT. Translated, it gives CASPLRWTDNSPLHF.